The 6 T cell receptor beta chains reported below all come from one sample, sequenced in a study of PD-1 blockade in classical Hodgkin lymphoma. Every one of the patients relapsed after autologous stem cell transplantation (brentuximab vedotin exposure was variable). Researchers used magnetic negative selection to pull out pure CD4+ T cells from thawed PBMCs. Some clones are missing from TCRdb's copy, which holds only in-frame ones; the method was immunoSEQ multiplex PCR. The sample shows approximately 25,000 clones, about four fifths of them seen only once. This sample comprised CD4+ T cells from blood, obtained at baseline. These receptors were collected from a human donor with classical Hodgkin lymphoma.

CDR3 DNA: TGCGCCAGCAGCTTGGCAGGGGAAGGCGAGCAGTACTTC. This sequence encodes CASSLAGEGEQYF. This chain links TRBV5-1 with TRBJ2-7, with D possibly being TRBD1 (6 bases). There are 13 residues in the CDR3. Germline values: CDR1 SGHRS, CDR2 YFSETQ. Trimming pared 0 bases from V and 6 bases from J, leaving 10 bases between.

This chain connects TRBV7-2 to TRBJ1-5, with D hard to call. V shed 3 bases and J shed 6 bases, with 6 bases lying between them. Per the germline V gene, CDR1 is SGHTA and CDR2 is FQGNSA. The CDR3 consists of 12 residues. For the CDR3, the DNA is TGTGCCAGCAGCTTCCCCCCTCAGCCCCAGCATTTT. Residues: CASSFPPQPQHF.

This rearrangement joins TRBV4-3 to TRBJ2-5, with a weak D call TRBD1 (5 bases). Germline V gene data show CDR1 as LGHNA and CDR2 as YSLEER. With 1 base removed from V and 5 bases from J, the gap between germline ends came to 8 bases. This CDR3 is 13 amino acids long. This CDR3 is CASSQGPGETQYF. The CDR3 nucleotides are TGCGCCAGCAGCCAAGGGCCAGGGGAGACCCAGTACTTC.

The CDR3 DNA sequence: TGTGCCAGCAGCTTAGGAAGGCCGACCCATTACGAGCAGTACTTC. Protein product: CASSLGRPTHYEQYF. The V and J genes are TRBV5-4 and TRBJ2-7, with unresolved D. This CDR3 has 15 residues. Germline V gene lookup returns CDR1 SGHNT and CDR2 YYREEE (reference sequence). V lost 2 bases and J lost 4, with 16 bases in between. The full variable domain, with the rest looked up from reference TRBV5-4 and TRBJ2-7, is ETGVTQSPTHLIKTRGQQVTLRCSSQSGHNTVSWYQQALGQGPQFIFQYYREEENGRGNFPPRFSGLQFPNYSSELNVNALELDDSALYLCASSLGRPTHYEQYFGPGTRLTVT.

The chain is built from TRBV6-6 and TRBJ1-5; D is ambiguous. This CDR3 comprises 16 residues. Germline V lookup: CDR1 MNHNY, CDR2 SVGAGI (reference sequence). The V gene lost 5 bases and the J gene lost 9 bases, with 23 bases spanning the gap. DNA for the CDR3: TGTGCCAGCAGTAAGAACAAACCGGGAGCCGAGGGGCCCCAGCATTTT. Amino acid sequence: CASSKNKPGAEGPQHF.

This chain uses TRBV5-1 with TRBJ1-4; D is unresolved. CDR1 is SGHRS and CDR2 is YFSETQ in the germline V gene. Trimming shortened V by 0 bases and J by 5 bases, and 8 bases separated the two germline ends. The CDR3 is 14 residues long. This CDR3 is CASSLDGRNEKLFF. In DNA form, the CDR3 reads TGCGCCAGCAGCTTGGACGGCCGGAATGAAAAACTGTTTTTT.